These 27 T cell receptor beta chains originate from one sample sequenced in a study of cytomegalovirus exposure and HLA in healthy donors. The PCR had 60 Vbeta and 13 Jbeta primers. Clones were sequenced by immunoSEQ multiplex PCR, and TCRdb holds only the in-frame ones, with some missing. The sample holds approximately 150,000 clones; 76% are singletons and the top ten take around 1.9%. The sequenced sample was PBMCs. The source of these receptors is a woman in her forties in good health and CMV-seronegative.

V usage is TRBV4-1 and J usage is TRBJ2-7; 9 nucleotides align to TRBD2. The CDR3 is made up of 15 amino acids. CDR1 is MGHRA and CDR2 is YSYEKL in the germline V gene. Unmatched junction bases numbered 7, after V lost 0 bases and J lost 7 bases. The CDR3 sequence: CASSQDGLAIGEQYF. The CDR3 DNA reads TGCGCCAGCAGCCAAGACGGACTAGCGATCGGAGAGCAGTACTTC.

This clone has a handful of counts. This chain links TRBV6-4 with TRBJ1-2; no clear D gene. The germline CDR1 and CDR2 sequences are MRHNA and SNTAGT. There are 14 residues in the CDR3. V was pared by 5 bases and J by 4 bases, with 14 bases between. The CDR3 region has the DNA TGTGCCAGCAGTCCCAACCCCAACACCTATGGCTACACCTTC. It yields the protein CASSPNPNTYGYTF.

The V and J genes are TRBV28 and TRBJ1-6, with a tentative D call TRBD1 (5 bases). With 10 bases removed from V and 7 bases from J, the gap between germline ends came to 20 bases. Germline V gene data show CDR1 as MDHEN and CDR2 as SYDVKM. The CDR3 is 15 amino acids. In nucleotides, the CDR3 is TGTGCCACCGCCGTTGCGGGAGAGGGGAATTCACCCCTCCACTTT. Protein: CATAVAGEGNSPLHF.

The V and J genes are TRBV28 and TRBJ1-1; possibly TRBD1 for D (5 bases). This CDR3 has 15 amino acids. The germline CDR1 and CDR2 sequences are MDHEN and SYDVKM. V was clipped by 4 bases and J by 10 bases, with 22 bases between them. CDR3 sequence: CASSSYGGSPAPAFF. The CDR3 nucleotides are TGTGCCAGCAGTTCCTATGGGGGGTCACCTGCCCCAGCTTTCTTT.

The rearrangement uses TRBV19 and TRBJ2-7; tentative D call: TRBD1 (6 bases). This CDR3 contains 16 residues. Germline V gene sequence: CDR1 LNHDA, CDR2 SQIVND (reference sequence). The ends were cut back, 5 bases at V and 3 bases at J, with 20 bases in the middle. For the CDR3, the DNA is TGTGCCAGTAGTGTTATACAACAGGGATCACGCTACGAGCAGTACTTC. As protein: CASSVIQQGSRYEQYF.

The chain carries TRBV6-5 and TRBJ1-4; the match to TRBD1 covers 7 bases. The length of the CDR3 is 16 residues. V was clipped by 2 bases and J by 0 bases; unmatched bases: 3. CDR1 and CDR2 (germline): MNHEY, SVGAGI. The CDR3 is CASSYLQGATNEKLFF. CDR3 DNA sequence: TGTGCCAGCAGTTACCTCCAGGGGGCAACTAATGAAAAACTGTTTTTT.

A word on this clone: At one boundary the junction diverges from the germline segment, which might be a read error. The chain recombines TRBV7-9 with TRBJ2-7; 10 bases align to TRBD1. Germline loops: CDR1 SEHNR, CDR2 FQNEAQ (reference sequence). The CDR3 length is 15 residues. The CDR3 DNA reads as TGTTCCAGCAGCTCCCCTTGGACAGGGGGGGACGAGCAGTACTTC. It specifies CSSSSPWTGGDEQYF.

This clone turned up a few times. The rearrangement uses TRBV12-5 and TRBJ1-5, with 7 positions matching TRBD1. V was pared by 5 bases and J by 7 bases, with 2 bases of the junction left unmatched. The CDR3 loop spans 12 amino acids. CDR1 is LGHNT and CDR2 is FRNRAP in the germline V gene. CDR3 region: CASGQGVQPQHF. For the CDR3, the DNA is TGTGCTAGTGGTCAGGGGGTACAGCCCCAGCATTTT. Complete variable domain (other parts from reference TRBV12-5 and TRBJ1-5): DARVTQTPRHKVTEMGQEVTMRCQPILGHNTVFWYRQTMMQGLELLAYFRNRAPLDDSGMPKDRFSAEMPDATLATLKIQPSEPRDSAVYFCASGQGVQPQHFGDGTRLSIL.

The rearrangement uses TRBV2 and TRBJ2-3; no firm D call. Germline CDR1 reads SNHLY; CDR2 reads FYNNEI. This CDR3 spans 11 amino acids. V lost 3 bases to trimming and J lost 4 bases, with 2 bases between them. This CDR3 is CASSDADTQYF. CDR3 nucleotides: TGTGCCAGCAGTGACGCAGATACGCAGTATTTT.

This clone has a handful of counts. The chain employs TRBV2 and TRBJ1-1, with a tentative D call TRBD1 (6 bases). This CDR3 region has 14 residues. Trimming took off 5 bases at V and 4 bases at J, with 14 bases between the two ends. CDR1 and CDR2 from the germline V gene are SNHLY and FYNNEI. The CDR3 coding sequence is TGTGCCAGCAGTCAGTCGACAGGTGGCACTGAAGCTTTCTTT. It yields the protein CASSQSTGGTEAFF. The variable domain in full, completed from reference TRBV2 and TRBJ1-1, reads EPEVTQTPSHQVTQMGQEVILRCVPISNHLYFYWYRQILGQKVEFLVSFYNNEISEKSEIFDDQFSVERPDGSNFTLKIRSTKLEDSAMYFCASSQSTGGTEAFFGQGTRLTVV.

Written as DNA, the CDR3 is TGTGCCAGCAGCTTGGGGGGACAGGGACCAGATACGCAGTATTTT. Encoded protein: CASSLGGQGPDTQYF. The gene calls are TRBV5-4 and TRBJ2-3; 9 nucleotides match TRBD1. The germline gives CDR1 SGHNT, CDR2 YYREEE (reference sequence). This CDR3 spans 15 amino acids. Trimming at V came to 0 bases and at J to 4 bases, leaving 3 bases not matched to a gene.

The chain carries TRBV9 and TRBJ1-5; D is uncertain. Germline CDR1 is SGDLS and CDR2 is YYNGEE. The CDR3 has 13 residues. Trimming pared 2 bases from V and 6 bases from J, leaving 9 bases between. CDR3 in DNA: TGTGCCAGCAGCGTCGGTGGGAGTCAGCCCCAGCATTTT. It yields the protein CASSVGGSQPQHF.

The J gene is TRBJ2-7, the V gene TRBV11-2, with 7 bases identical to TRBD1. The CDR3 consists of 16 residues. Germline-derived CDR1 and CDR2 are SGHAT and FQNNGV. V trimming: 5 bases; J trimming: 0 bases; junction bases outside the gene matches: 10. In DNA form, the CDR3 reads TGTGCCAGCAGCGCAATAAACAGGGGCTTCTCCTACGAGCAGTACTTC. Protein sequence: CASSAINRGFSYEQYF.

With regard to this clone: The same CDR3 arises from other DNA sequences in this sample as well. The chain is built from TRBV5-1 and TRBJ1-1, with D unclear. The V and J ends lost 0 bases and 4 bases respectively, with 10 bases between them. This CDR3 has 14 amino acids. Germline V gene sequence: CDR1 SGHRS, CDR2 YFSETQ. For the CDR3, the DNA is TGCGCCAGCAGCTTGGGAGAAGAGGGCACTGAAGCTTTCTTT. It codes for CASSLGEEGTEAFF.

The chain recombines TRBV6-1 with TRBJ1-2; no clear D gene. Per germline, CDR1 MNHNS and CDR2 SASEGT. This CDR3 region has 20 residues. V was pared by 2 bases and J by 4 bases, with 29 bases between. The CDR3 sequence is CASSERDAKTGIDRPYGYTF. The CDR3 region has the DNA TGTGCCAGCAGTGAAAGGGATGCGAAAACGGGAATCGACCGCCCCTATGGCTACACCTTC.

In nucleotides, the CDR3 is TGTGCCAGCAGGGGAAGGGGCACTGAAGCTTTCTTT. Its protein is CASRGRGTEAFF. The chain links TRBV27 to TRBJ1-1; a possible D gene is TRBD1 (5 bases). Germline V gene lookup returns CDR1 MNHEY and CDR2 SMNVEV (reference sequence). V dropped 6 bases and J dropped 4 bases, with 9 bases sitting between them. The CDR3 has 12 amino acids.

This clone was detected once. The DNA of the CDR3 is TGCGCCAGCAGCCAAGGTACCCTTAGCGGGCCCTACGAGCAGTACTTC. It yields the protein CASSQGTLSGPYEQYF. V and J are TRBV4-1 and TRBJ2-7, with 7 bases identical to TRBD2. Germline CDR1 MGHRA, CDR2 YSYEKL. The ends lost 1 base at V and 2 bases at J; junction bases unmatched: 8. CDR3 length: 16 residues.

CDR3 sequence: CASSDPKNGYTF. CDR3 DNA: TGTGCCAGCAGTGATCCCAAAAATGGCTACACCTTC. V is TRBV2 and J is TRBJ1-2, with no clear D. V gave up 3 bases and J gave up 6 bases, with 8 bases separating them. The germline V gene has CDR1 SNHLY and CDR2 FYNNEI. This CDR3 spans 12 amino acids.

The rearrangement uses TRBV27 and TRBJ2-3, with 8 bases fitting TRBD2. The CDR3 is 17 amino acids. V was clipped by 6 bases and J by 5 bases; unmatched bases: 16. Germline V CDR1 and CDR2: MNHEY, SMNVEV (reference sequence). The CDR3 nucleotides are TGTGCCAGCAGGCGTGAACGGGGGGGCAGTTTACGAGATACGCAGTATTTT. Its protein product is CASRRERGGSLRDTQYF.

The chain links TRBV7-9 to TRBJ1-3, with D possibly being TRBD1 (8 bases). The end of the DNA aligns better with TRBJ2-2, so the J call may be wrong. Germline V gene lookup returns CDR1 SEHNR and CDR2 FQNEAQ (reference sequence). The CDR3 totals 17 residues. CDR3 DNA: TGTGCCAGCAGCCCGAAAGGACAGGGAGGGTACACCGGGGAGCTGTTTTTT. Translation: CASSPKGQGGYTGELFF.

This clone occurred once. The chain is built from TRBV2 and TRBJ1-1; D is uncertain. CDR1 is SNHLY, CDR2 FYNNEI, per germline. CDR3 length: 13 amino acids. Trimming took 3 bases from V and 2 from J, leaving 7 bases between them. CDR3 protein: CASSDRINTEAFF. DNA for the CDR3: TGTGCCAGCAGTGACAGGATAAACACTGAAGCTTTCTTT.

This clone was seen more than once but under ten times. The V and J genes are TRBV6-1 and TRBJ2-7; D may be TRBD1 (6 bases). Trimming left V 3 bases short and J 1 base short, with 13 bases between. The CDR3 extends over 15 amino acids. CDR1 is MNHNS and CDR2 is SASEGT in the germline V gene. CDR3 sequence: CASSEDSGGSYEQYF. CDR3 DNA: TGTGCCAGCAGTGAGGACAGTGGGGGTTCCTACGAGCAGTACTTC.

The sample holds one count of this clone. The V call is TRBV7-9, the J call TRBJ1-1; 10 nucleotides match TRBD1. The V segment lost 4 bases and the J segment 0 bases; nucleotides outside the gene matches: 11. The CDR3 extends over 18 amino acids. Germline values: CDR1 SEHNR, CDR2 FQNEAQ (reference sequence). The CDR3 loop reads CASSSLRDRGTLNTEAFF. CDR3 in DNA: TGTGCCAGCAGCTCTCTACGGGACAGGGGAACGTTGAACACTGAAGCTTTCTTT.

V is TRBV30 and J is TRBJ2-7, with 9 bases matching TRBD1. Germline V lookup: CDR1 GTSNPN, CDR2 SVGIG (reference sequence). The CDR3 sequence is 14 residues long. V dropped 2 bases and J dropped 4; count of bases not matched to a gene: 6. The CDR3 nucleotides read TGTGCCTGGAGTTACCGGGACAGGGCGTACGAGCAGTACTTC. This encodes CAWSYRDRAYEQYF.

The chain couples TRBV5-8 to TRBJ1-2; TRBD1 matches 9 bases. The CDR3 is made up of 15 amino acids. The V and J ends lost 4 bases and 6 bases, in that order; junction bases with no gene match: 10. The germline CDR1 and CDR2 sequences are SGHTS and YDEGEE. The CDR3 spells CASSVPGQGIHGYTF. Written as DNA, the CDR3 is TGTGCCAGCAGCGTCCCGGGACAGGGTATCCATGGCTACACCTTC.

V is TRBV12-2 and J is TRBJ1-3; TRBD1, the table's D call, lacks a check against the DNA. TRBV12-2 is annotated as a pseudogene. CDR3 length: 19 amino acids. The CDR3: CASRLGMKGQEHSGNTIYF. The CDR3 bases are TGTGCAAGTCGCTTAGGGATGAAGGGACAGGAACACTCTGGAAACACCATATATTTT.

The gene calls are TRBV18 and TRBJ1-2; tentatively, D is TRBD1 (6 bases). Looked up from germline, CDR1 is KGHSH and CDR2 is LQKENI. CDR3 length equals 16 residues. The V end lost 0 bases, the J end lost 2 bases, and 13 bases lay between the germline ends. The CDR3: CASSPPITGNNYGYTF. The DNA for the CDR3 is TGTGCCAGCTCACCACCGATTACAGGGAACAACTATGGCTACACCTTC.